The rows below give T cell receptor beta chains drawn from one sample of a study of cytomegalovirus exposure and HLA in healthy donors. Measured with immunoSEQ multiplex PCR; TCRdb has only the in-frame clones, and not every one. The sample has roughly 120,000 clones; 85% are singletons. Sequencing was performed on PBMCs. These receptors were collected from a woman aged 30 to 39 in good health and CMV-seronegative. Each CDR3 is given with its conserved first and last residue. The order of the fields is D gene, clone size, V gene, J gene, CDR3 protein, CDR3 DNA. D genes are given only for firm matches. Clone size is not always given. Where it is, it says once, few, many or a class for expanded clones.

-	many	TRBV18	TRBJ2-5	CASSTTGQETQYF	TGTGCCAGCTCAACGACAGGCCAAGAGACCCAGTACTTC
-	once	TRBV19	TRBJ2-1	CASRVPGSGLEQFF	TGTGCCAGTAGAGTGCCAGGGTCAGGCCTTGAGCAGTTCTTC
TRBD1	-	TRBV29-1	TRBJ1-2	CSVDPGQGAAYGYTF	TGCAGCGTGGACCCGGGACAGGGGGCCGCCTATGGCTACACCTTC
TRBD1	-	TRBV10-1	TRBJ2-4	CASSSDRGNIQYF	TGCGCCAGTTCCTCGGACAGGGGGAACATTCAGTACTTC
TRBD1	few	TRBV7-9	TRBJ1-1	CASSLEGTGNTEAFF	TGTGCCAGCAGCTTAGAGGGGACAGGGAACACTGAAGCTTTCTTT
-	-	TRBV5-4	TRBJ2-4	CASSPPGKGGENIQYF	TGTGCCAGCAGCCCACCAGGGAAGGGAGGTGAAAACATTCAGTACTTC
-	-	TRBV19	TRBJ1-2	CASSISGQPNYGYTF	TGTGCCAGTAGTATATCAGGACAGCCTAACTATGGCTACACCTTC
-	-	TRBV5-1	TRBJ2-5	CASSLGREETQYF	TGCGCCAGCAGCTTGGGTAGGGAGGAGACCCAGTACTTC
TRBD1	-	TRBV19	TRBJ1-1	CASSIRKGQGAHTEAFF	TGTGCCAGTAGTATAAGGAAGGGGCAGGGGGCGCACACTGAAGCTTTCTTT
-	-	TRBV27	TRBJ2-7	CASRISDGTYEQYF	TGTGCCAGCAGAATTAGCGACGGAACCTACGAGCAGTACTTC
TRBD2	once	TRBV5-6	TRBJ2-1	CASRSGTSGGGWYNEQFF	TGTGCCAGCAGGTCCGGGACTAGCGGGGGTGGTTGGTACAATGAGCAGTTCTTC
TRBD1	-	TRBV30	TRBJ1-3	CAWSVRDRGKSAGNTIYF	TGTGCCTGGAGTGTCCGGGACAGGGGAAAGTCTGCTGGAAACACCATATATTTT
TRBD1	once	TRBV5-1	TRBJ2-5	CASSSLQSGTGGGETQYF	TGCGCCAGCAGCTCCCTGCAATCCGGGACAGGGGGGGGCGAGACCCAGTACTTC
-	-	TRBV10-3	TRBJ1-1	CAIKPDLRTEAFF	TGTGCCATCAAGCCGGACTTGAGGACTGAAGCTTTCTTT
TRBD1	-	TRBV6-6	TRBJ1-5	CASSLGTGAKGQPQHF	TGTGCCAGCAGTCTAGGGACAGGGGCTAAGGGGCAGCCCCAGCATTTT
-	many	TRBV19	TRBJ1-1	CASSSKRRVTEAFF	TGTGCCAGTAGTTCCAAACGGAGGGTAACTGAAGCTTTCTTT
-	-	TRBV11-2	TRBJ1-2	CASSPDTNYGYTF	TGTGCCAGCAGCCCGGACACCAACTATGGCTACACCTTC
TRBD2	-	TRBV27	TRBJ2-1	CASSSRGGYNEQFF	TGTGCCAGCAGTTCCCGGGGGGGTTACAATGAGCAGTTCTTC
TRBD2	-	TRBV5-1	TRBJ2-5	CASSYIPAGASPETQYF	TGCGCCAGCAGCTATATACCAGCGGGGGCCTCCCCAGAGACCCAGTACTTC
-	-	TRBV7-2	TRBJ2-3	CASGGAGDTQYF	TGTGCCAGCGGGGGGGCCGGAGATACGCAGTATTTT
-	-	TRBV29-1	TRBJ1-2	CSVTTGNAYGYTF	TGCAGCGTTACTACAGGGAACGCGTATGGCTACACCTTC
-	-	TRBV7-8	TRBJ2-7	CASSPTNSYEQYF	TGTGCCAGCAGCCCGACAAATTCCTACGAGCAGTACTTC
-	-	TRBV18	TRBJ1-1	CASYPHLDTEAFF	TGTGCCAGCTACCCCCACTTGGACACTGAAGCTTTCTTT
TRBD1	-	TRBV5-1	TRBJ1-1	CASSRGQGVKEAFF	TGCGCCAGCAGCCGGGGACAGGGGGTTAAAGAAGCTTTCTTT
-	-	TRBV30	TRBJ1-1	CACALSTVNTEAFF	TGTGCCTGTGCCTTATCAACAGTGAACACTGAAGCTTTCTTT
TRBD2	-	TRBV2	TRBJ2-5	CASSDRLAGVETQYF	TGTGCCAGCAGTGATAGACTAGCGGGGGTGGAGACCCAGTACTTC
TRBD1	-	TRBV7-2	TRBJ1-3	CASSLRQGADTIYF	TGTGCCAGCAGCCTCAGACAGGGGGCAGACACCATATATTTT
TRBD1	-	TRBV19	TRBJ1-2	CASSITPGGDYGYTF	TGTGCCAGTAGTATAACTCCAGGGGGCGACTATGGCTACACCTTC